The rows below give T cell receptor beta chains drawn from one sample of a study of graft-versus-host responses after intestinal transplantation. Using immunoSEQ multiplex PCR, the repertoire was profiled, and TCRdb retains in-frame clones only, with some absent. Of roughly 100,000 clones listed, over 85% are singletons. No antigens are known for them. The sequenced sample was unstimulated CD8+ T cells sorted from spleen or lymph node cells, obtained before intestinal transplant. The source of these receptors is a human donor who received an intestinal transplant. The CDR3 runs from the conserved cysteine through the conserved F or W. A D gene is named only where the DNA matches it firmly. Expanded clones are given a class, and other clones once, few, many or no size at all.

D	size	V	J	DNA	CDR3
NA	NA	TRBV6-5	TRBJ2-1	TGTGCCAGCAGTTACAAGGAGGGCTCCTACAATGAGCAGTTCTTC	CASSYKEGSYNEQFF
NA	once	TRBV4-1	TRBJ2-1	TGCGCCAGCAGCCATCCTTTGGGGGCTGGGAATGAGCAGTTCTTC	CASSHPLGAGNEQFF
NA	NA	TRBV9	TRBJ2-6	TGTGCCAGCAGCGTAGACGGACTCCACTCTGGGGCCAACGTCCTGACTTTC	CASSVDGLHSGANVLTF
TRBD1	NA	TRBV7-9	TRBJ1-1	TGTGCCAGCAGGCAGACAGGGGCCCAAGGAGCTTTCTTT	CASRQTGAQGAFF
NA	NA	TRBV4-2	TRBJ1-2	TGTGCCAGCAGCCAAGACGAAGCAGGGAGGGGAAATGGCTACACCTTC	CASSQDEAGRGNGYTF
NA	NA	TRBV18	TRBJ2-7	TGTGCCAGCTCACCAGAAGTTGGGGGTCTCTACGAGCAGTACTTC	CASSPEVGGLYEQYF
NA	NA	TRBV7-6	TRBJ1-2	TGTGCCAGCAGCTTAGTTGTGGAGGGCTCTAACTATGGCTACACCTTC	CASSLVVEGSNYGYTF
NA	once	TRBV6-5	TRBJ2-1	TGTGCCAGCAGTCGAACACTAACAGGGAGTGAGCAGTTCTTC	CASSRTLTGSEQFF
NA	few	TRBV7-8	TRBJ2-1	TGTGCCAGCAGCATGTACAGGGAAGGACCTTACAATGAGCAGTTCTTC	CASSMYREGPYNEQFF
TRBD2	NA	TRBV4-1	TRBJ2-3	TGCGCCAGCAGCCAGCGACTAGCGGGGGGGCCAGTAGATACGCAGTATTTT	CASSQRLAGGPVDTQYF
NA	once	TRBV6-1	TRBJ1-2	TGTGCCAGCAGTCTGACGGGTGGCTATGGCTACACCTTC	CASSLTGGYGYTF
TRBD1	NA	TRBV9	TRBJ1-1	TGTGCCAGCAGCGAACAGGGGAAGACTGAAGCTTTCTTT	CASSEQGKTEAFF
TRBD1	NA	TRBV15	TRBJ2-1	TGTGCCACCAGTTGGCAGACAGGGAGTAAGAATGAGCAGTTCTTC	CATSWQTGSKNEQFF
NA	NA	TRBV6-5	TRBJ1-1	TGTGCCAGCAGTTACTCGAGAGGGAACACTGAAGCTTTCTTT	CASSYSRGNTEAFF
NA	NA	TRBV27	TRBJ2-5	TGTGCCAGCAGTTTAAGCACGGGGGATTTGGAGGCCCAGTACTTC	CASSLSTGDLEAQYF
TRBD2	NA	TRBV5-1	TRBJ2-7	TGCGCCAGCAGTCCAGTGGGACTACACTACGAGCAGTACTTC	CASSPVGLHYEQYF
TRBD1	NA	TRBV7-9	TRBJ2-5	TGTGCCAGCAGCCGCCCGGGACAGCAAGAGACCCAGTACTTC	CASSRPGQQETQYF
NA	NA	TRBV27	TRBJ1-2	TGTGCCAGCAGTTTATCAGGATCCGGGGTTGGCTACACCTTC	CASSLSGSGVGYTF
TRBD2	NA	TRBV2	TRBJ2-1	TGTGCCAGCAGTGCCCCTAGCGGGGGGGCCTTATCCGACAATGAGCAGTTCTTC	CASSAPSGGALSDNEQFF
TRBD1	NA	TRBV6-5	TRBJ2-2	TGTGCCAGCGGGACAGGGGGCATGGGCACCGGGGAGCTGTTTTTT	CASGTGGMGTGELFF
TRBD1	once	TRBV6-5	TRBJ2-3	TGTGCCAGCAGCGACAGGGGCCTATCGGATACGCAGTATTTT	CASSDRGLSDTQYF